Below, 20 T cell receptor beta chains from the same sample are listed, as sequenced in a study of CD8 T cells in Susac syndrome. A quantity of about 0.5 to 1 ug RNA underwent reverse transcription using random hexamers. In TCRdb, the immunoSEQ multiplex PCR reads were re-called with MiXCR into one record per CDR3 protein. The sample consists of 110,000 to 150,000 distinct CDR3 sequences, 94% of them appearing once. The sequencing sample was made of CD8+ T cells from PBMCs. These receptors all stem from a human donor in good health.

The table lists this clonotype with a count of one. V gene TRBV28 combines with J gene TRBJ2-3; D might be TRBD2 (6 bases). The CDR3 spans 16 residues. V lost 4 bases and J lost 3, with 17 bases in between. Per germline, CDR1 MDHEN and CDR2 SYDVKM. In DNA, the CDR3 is TGTGCCAGCAGTTCCGTAGCGGAGGGGTTAACAGATACGCAGTATTTT. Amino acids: CASSSVAEGLTDTQYF.

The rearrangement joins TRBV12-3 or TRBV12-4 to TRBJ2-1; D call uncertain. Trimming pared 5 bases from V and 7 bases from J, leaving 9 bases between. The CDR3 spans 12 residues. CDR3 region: CASSTLDNEQFF. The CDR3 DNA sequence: TGTGCCAGCAGTACCTTAGATAATGAGCAGTTCTTC.

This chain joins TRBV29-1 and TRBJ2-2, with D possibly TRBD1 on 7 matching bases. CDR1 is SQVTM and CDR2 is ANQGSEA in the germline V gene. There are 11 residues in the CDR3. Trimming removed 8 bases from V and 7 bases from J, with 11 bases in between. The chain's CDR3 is CSSQGGGELFF. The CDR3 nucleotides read TGCAGCTCCCAGGGGGGCGGGGAGCTGTTTTTT.

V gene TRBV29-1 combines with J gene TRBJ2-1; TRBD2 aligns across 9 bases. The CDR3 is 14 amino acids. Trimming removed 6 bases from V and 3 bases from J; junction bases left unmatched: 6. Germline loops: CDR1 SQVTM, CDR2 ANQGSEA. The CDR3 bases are TGCAGCGTGGAGCTTAGCGGGAGCTACAATGAGCAGTTCTTC. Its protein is CSVELSGSYNEQFF.

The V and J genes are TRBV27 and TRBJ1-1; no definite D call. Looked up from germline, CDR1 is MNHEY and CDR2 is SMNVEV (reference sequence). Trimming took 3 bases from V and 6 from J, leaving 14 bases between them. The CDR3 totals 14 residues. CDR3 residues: CASSLPGRHSEAFF. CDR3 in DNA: TGTGCCAGCAGTTTGCCAGGACGGCACTCTGAAGCTTTCTTT.

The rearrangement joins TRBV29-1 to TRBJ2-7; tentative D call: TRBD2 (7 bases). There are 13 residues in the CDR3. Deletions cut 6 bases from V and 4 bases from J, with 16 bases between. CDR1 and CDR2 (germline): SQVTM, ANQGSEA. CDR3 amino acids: CSVRGGASYEQYF. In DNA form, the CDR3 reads TGCAGCGTCCGAGGGGGGGCATCGTACGAGCAGTACTTC.

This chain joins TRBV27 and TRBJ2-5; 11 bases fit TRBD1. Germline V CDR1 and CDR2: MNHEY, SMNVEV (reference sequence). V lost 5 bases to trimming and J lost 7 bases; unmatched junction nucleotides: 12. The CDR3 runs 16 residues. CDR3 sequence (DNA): TGTGCCAGCAGTACAGAGGACAGGGGGCGCTTCGGGACCCAGTACTTC. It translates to CASSTEDRGRFGTQYF.

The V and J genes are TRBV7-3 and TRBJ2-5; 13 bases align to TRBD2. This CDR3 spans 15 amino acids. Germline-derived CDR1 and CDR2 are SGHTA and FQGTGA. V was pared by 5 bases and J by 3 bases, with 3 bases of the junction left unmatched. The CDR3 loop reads CASSPGLAGEETQYF. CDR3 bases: TGTGCCAGCAGCCCTGGACTAGCGGGAGAAGAGACCCAGTACTTC.

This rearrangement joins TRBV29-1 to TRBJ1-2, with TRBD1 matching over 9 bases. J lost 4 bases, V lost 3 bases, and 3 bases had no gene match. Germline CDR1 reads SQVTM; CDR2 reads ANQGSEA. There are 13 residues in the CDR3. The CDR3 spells CSVDQDRGYGYTF. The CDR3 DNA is TGCAGCGTTGACCAGGACAGGGGCTATGGCTACACCTTC.

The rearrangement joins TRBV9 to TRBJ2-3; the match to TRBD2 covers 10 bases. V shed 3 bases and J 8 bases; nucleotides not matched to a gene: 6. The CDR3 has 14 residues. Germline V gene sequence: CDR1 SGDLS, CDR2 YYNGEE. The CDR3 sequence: CASSASGSVGTQYF. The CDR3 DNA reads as TGTGCCAGCAGCGCTAGCGGGAGCGTGGGTACGCAGTATTTT.

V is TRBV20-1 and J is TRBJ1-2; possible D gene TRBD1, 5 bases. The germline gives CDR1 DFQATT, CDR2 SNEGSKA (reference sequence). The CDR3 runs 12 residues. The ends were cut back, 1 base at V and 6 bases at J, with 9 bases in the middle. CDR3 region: CSARAVGDGYTF. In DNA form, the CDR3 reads TGCAGTGCTAGAGCCGTGGGGGATGGCTACACCTTC.

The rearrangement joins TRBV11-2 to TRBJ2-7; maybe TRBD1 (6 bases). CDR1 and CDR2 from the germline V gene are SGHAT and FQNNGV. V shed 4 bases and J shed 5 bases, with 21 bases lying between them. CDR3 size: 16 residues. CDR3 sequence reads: CASSSPTGSLLDEQYF. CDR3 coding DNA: TGTGCCAGCAGCTCACCCACAGGGAGCCTCCTCGACGAGCAGTACTTC.

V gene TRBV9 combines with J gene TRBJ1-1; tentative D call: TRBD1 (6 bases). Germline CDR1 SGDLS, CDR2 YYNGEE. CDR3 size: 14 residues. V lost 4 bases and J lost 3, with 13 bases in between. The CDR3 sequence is CASSSGQLDTEAFF. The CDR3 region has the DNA TGTGCCAGCAGCTCAGGACAGTTAGACACTGAAGCTTTCTTT.

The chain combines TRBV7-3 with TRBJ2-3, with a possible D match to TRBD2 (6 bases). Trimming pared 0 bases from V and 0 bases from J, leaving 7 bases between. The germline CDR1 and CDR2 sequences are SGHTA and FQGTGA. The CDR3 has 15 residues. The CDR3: CASSLTGGSTDTQYF. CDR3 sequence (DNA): TGTGCCAGCAGCTTAACCGGGGGAAGCACAGATACGCAGTATTTT.

In DNA, the CDR3 is TGTGCCTGGAGTGTAGGAATAGGGAGTCAGCCCCAGCATTTT. As protein: CAWSVGIGSQPQHF. The chain has TRBV30 and TRBJ1-5; D uncertain. Trimming removed 0 bases from V and 6 bases from J, with 12 bases in between. Germline V CDR1 and CDR2: GTSNPN, SVGIG (reference sequence). The CDR3 totals 14 residues.

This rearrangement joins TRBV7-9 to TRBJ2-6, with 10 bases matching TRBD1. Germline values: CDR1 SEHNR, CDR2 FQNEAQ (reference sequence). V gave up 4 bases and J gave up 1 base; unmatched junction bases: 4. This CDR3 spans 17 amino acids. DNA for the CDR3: TGTGCCAGCAGCTGGGACAGGGGTATATCTGGGGCCAACGTCCTGACTTTC. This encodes CASSWDRGISGANVLTF.

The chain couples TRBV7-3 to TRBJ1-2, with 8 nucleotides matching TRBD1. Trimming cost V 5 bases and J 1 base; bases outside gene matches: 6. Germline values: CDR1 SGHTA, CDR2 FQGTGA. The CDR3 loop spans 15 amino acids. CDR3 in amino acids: CASSPYTGGNYGYTF. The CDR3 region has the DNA TGTGCCAGCAGCCCCTACACAGGGGGTAACTATGGCTACACCTTC. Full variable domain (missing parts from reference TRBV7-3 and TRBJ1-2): GAGVSQTPSNKVTEKGKYVELRCDPISGHTALYWYRQSLGQGPEFLIYFQGTGAADDSGLPNDRFFAVRPEGSVSTLKIQRTERGDSAVYLCASSPYTGGNYGYTFGSGTRLTVV.

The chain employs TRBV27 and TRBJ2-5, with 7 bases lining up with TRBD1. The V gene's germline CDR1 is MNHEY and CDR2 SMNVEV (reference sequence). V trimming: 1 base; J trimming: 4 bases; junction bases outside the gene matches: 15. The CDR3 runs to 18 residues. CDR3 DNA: TGTGCCAGCAGTTTATACCCCGAATTGAGGGGGCAAGTAGAGACCCAGTACTTC. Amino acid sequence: CASSLYPELRGQVETQYF.

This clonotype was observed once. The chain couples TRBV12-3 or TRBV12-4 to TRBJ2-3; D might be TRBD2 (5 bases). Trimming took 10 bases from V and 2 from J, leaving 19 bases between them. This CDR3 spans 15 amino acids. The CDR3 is CAIDPWSGTTDTQYF. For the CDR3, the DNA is TGTGCCATCGACCCATGGAGCGGAACCACAGATACGCAGTATTTT.

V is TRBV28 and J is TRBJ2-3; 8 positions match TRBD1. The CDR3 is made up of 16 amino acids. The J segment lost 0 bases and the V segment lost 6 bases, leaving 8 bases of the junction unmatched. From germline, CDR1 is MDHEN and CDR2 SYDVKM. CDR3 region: CASSYRGMTSTDTQYF. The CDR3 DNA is TGTGCCAGCAGCTACAGGGGGATGACTAGCACAGATACGCAGTATTTT.